These T cell receptor beta chains were read from a single sample in a study of blood T cell repertoires in COVID-19. Measured with immunoSEQ multiplex PCR; TCRdb has only the in-frame clones, and not every one. There are about 170,000 clones in the sample; less than 85% occur only once, and less than 3.5% lies in the top ten. The sequenced sample was peripheral blood. The receptors were gathered from a human donor with acute or convalescent COVID-19. The donor label of this sample is uncertain. The CDR3 runs from the conserved cysteine through the conserved F or W. A D gene is named only where the DNA matches it firmly. A clone size is listed for some rows: how often the clone was seen (once, few, many), or a class if it is expanded.

TRBJ2-5	TRBD2	TRBV5-8	.	TGTGCCAGCAGCTTGCGGACTAGCGTTTTGTCCCAGTACTTC	CASSLRTSVLSQYF
TRBJ2-7	TRBD2	TRBV3-1/TRBV3-2	.	TGTGCCAGCAGCCAGAACGGACTAGTCTACGAGCAGTACTTC	CASSQNGLVYEQYF
TRBJ1-2	.	TRBV6-2/TRBV6-3	.	TGTGCCAGCAGTTATGGGCACGTCGGGGGCTATGGCTACACCTTC	CASSYGHVGGYGYTF
TRBJ1-4	TRBD1	TRBV7-8	.	TGTGCCAGCAGCTTAGCACGACAGGGGGCTATAGCTAATGAAAAACTGTTTTTT	CASSLARQGAIANEKLFF
TRBJ2-2	.	TRBV7-9	.	TGTGCCAGCAGCTTAGGGGGGGCGAACACCGGGGAGCTGTTTTTT	CASSLGGANTGELFF
TRBJ1-6	.	TRBV7-5	.	TGTGTCAGAAGCTTACCCCTACGGACAGGGGGCCTTCCGCTAATAGTCTATAATTCACCCCTCCACTTT	CVRSLPLRTGGLPLIVYNSPLHF
TRBJ1-1	TRBD1	TRBV7-9	.	TGTGCCAGCAGCTTAAGACAGGGGCTAAACACTGAAGCTTTCTTT	CASSLRQGLNTEAFF
TRBJ1-2	.	TRBV20-1	.	TGCAGTGCTAGAGATCAGAGGGAGCACACCTTC	CSARDQREHTF
TRBJ1-6	.	TRBV19	.	TGTGCCAGTAGTATATCAAGGGGCGGAAATTCACCCCTCCACTTT	CASSISRGGNSPLHF
TRBJ2-1	TRBD1	TRBV30	.	TGTGCCTGGGATACAGGGGCCCGGCTGCAGTTCTTC	CAWDTGARLQFF
TRBJ1-1	.	TRBV3-1/TRBV3-2	.	TGTGCCAGCGCGGACGGGTGGCGGGACACTGAAGCTTTCTTT	CASADGWRDTEAFF
TRBJ1-1	.	TRBV29-1	.	TGCAGCGTCTCCCCCCAGGGAATGAACACTGAAGCTTTCTTT	CSVSPQGMNTEAFF
TRBJ2-7	.	TRBV5-1	few	TGCGCCAGCAGCTTTCAGGCCCAAAACTACGAGCAGTACTTC	CASSFQAQNYEQYF
TRBJ1-1	TRBD1	TRBV5-1	.	TGCGCCAGCAGCCCGGGACAGGGGACGAACACTGAAGCTTTCTTT	CASSPGQGTNTEAFF
TRBJ1-2	.	TRBV19	few	TGTGCCAGCACGGAGCTTCCTAACTATGGCTACACCTTC	CASTELPNYGYTF
TRBJ1-1	.	TRBV18	.	TGTGCCAGCTCACGCGGACATCTGAACACTGAAGCTTTCTTT	CASSRGHLNTEAFF
TRBJ1-2	TRBD1	TRBV29-1	.	TGCAGCGTTGGGACAGGGACAACACACTATGGCTACACCTTC	CSVGTGTTHYGYTF
TRBJ1-5	TRBD1	TRBV7-9	.	TGTGCCAGCAGCTTAGACAGGGGTAATCAGCCCCAGCATTTT	CASSLDRGNQPQHF
TRBJ2-2	.	TRBV5-1	.	TGCGCCAGCAGCTTGAACGGGGAGGACACCGGGGAGCTGTTTTTT	CASSLNGEDTGELFF
TRBJ2-1	.	TRBV2	.	TGTGCCAGCAGTGAGGGAGGGCAGTTCTTC	CASSEGGQFF
TRBJ1-2	.	TRBV20-1	.	TGCAGTGCTAGTGCTGTCTACTATGGCTACACCTTC	CSASAVYYGYTF
TRBJ2-2	.	TRBV9	.	TGTGCCAGCAGCCGGGACATTAACACCGGGGAGCTGTTTTTT	CASSRDINTGELFF
TRBJ1-5	.	TRBV24-1	.	TGTGCCACCAGTGCCCCGGGGGGTAGCAATCAGCCCCAGCATTTT	CATSAPGGSNQPQHF
TRBJ1-5	.	TRBV28	.	TGTGCCAGCAGGGCCGGGGGGGGCCGACAGCCCCAGCATTTT	CASRAGGGRQPQHF
TRBJ1-4	.	TRBV3-1/TRBV3-2	.	TGTGCCAGCAGCTTCAGGTCCGGGGGGGTGGATGAAAAACTGTTTTTT	CASSFRSGGVDEKLFF
TRBJ2-2	TRBD2	TRBV5-1	.	TGCGCCAGCAGCTCGGAGGGACTATACACCGGGGAGCTGTTTTTT	CASSSEGLYTGELFF
TRBJ1-1	.	TRBV2	.	TGTGCCAGCAGTGTGAGTCTGAACACTGAAGCTTTCTTT	CASSVSLNTEAFF
TRBJ1-1	TRBD1	TRBV11-1	.	TGTGCCAGCAGCTCCCAGGGGGTACGGACTGAAGCTTTCTTT	CASSSQGVRTEAFF
TRBJ1-1	TRBD1	TRBV7-3	few	TGTGCCAGCAGCTTCACAGGGGGCACTGAAGCTTTCTTT	CASSFTGGTEAFF
TRBJ2-5	TRBD2	TRBV5-8	.	TGTGCCAGCAGCCCCTACCTGGGAGGGAACAGAGAGACCCAGTACTTC	CASSPYLGGNRETQYF
TRBJ1-5	.	TRBV28	once	TGTGCCAGTACCGTACAGGGTGCTCAGCCCCAGCATTTT	CASTVQGAQPQHF
TRBJ1-2	TRBD1	TRBV3-1/TRBV3-2	.	TGTGCCAGCAGCTCTGGACAGGCCTATGGCTACACCTTC	CASSSGQAYGYTF
TRBJ2-3	TRBD2	TRBV7-9	.	TGTGCCAGCAGCTTTACTAGCGGGGTAGCGAATACGCAGTATTTT	CASSFTSGVANTQYF
TRBJ1-4	.	TRBV10-1	.	TGCGCCAGCAGACCCCTGGGGAGGCCAAATGAAAAACTGTTTTTT	CASRPLGRPNEKLFF
TRBJ2-7	TRBD1	TRBV27	.	TGTGCCACCAAATACAGGGGCCAAGCCTACGAGCAGTACTTC	CATKYRGQAYEQYF
TRBJ1-1	.	TRBV18	.	TGTGCCAGCTCACCAAGCGCGCGGAACACTGAAGCTTTCTTT	CASSPSARNTEAFF
TRBJ2-2	TRBD2	TRBV25-1	.	TGTGCCGCGGGAAGCGGGGCATCTCGGACCGGGGAGCTGTTTTTT	CAAGSGASRTGELFF
TRBJ1-4	TRBD1	TRBV3-1/TRBV3-2	.	TGTGCCAGCAGCCCGGGGACAGGGAATGAAAAACTGTTTTTT	CASSPGTGNEKLFF
TRBJ1-6	TRBD1	TRBV7-2	.	TGTGCCAGCAGCTTAGTAACCGGGACAGGGAATAATTCACCCCTCCACTTT	CASSLVTGTGNNSPLHF
TRBJ2-4	.	TRBV5-4	.	TGTGCCAGCAGCCCGAAGGGGGTCGGGGCCAAAAACATTCAGTACTTC	CASSPKGVGAKNIQYF
TRBJ2-1	.	TRBV24-1	.	TGTGCCACCAGTGATTACTTCAATGAGCAGTTCTTC	CATSDYFNEQFF
TRBJ2-7	TRBD1	TRBV14	.	TGTGCCAGCAGCCAATATCGCCCCGGGACAGGGACCTACGAGCAGTACTTC	CASSQYRPGTGTYEQYF
TRBJ2-5	TRBD1	TRBV10-3	.	TGTGCCATACACGGACAGGGGCAAGAGACCCAGTACTTC	CAIHGQGQETQYF